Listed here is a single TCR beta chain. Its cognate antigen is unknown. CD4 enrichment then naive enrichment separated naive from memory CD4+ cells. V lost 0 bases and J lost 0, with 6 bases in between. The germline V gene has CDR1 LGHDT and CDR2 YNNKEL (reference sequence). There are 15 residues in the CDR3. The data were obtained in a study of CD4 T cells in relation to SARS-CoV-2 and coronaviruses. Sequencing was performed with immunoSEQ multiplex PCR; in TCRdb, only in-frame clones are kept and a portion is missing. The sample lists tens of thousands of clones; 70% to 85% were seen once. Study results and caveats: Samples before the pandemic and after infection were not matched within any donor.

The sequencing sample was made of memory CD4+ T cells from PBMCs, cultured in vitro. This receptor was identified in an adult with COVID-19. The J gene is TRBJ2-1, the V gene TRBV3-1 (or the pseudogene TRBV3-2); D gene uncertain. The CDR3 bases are TGTGCCAGCAGCCAAGATCGAGGCTCCTACAATGAGCAGTTCTTC. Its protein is CASSQDRGSYNEQFF.